This T cell receptor (beta chain) was captured by sequencing in a study of T cells after yellow fever vaccination. Study at large: Fractions containing few cells were prepared with SMART-Seq v4 Ultra Low Input. Study observations and caveats: It was a small share of clonotypes that appeared in both CD4 and CD8 compartments. By day 5 rather than day 15, the secondary response had peaked, though it was weaker. Reappearance after the booster was observed for most primary-vaccination clones (roughly 96% CD4, roughly 90% CD8).

The CDR3 totals 17 residues. J lost 4 bases, V lost 2 bases, and 13 bases had no gene match. CDR1 DFQATT and CDR2 SNEGSKA come from the germline V gene (reference sequence). TCRdb re-called the 5' RACE reads with MiXCR, one entry per CDR3 protein. The table lists hundreds of thousands of distinct CDR3 sequences, 9% to 15% of them singletons. To note about this clonotype: As yet, its antigen is unknown.

The genes are TRBV20-1 and TRBJ2-1; 8 nucleotides match TRBD2. The sequence came from a man aged 30 to 45 who received the YFV17D yellow fever vaccine. This specimen consisted of PBMCs, obtained on the day of the yellow fever booster vaccination. CDR3 protein: CSARSSQKRESYNEQFF. Here the CDR3 DNA reads TGCAGTGCTAGAAGCTCTCAGAAGCGGGAGAGTTACAATGAGCAGTTCTTC.